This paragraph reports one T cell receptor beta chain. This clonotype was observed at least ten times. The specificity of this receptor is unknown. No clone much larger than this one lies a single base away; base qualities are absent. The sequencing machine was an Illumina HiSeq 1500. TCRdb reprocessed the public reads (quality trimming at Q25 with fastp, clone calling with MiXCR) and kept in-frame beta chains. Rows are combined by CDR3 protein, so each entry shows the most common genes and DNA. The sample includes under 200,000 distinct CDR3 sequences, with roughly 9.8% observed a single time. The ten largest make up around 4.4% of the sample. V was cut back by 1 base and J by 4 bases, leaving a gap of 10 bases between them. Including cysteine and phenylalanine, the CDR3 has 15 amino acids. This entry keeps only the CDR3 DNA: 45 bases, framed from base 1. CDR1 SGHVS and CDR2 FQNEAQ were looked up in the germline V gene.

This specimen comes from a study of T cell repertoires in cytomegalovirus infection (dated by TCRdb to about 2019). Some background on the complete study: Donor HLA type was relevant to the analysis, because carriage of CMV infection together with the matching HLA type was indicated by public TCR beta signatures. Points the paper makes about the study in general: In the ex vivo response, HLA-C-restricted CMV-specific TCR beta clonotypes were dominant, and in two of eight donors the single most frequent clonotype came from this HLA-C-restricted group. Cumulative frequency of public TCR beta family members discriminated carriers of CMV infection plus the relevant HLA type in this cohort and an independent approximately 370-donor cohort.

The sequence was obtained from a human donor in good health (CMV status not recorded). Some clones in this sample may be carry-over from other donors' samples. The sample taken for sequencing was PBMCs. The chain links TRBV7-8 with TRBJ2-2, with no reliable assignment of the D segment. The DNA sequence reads TGTGCCAGCAGCTTAGGGGTTTCGGGCACCGGGGAGCTGTTTTTT. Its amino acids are CASSLGVSGTGELFF.